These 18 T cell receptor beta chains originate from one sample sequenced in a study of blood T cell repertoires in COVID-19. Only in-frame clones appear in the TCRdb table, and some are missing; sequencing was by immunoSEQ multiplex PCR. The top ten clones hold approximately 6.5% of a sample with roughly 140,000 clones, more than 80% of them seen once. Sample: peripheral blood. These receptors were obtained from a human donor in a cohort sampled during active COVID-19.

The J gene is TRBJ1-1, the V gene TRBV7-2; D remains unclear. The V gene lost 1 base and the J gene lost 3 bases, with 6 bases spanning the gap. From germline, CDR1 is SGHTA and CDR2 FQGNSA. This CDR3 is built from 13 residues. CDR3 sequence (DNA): TGTGCCAGCAGCTTAGGAGGAGACACTGAAGCTTTCTTT. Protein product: CASSLGGDTEAFF.

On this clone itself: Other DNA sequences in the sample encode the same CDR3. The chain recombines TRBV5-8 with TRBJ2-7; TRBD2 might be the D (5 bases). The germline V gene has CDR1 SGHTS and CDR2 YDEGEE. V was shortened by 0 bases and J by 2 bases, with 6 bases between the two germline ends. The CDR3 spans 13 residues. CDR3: CASSLAGTYEQYF. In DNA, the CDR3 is TGTGCCAGCAGCTTGGCCGGGACCTACGAGCAGTACTTC.

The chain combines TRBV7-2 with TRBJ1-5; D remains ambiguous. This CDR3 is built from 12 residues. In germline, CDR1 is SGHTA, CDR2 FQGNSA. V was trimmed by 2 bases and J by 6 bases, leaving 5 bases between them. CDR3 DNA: TGTGCCAGCAGCTTATGGAGTCAGCCCCAGCATTTT. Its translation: CASSLWSQPQHF.

CDR3 loop: CASSYSGRLGWTQYF. CDR3 nucleotide sequence: TGTGCCAGCAGTTACTCGGGGAGACTAGGATGGACCCAGTACTTC. This chain uses TRBV6-5 with TRBJ2-5; weak D call: TRBD2 (6 bases). V was shortened by 0 bases and J by 7 bases, with 15 bases between the two germline ends. There are 15 residues in the CDR3. CDR1 is MNHEY, CDR2 SVGAGI, per germline.

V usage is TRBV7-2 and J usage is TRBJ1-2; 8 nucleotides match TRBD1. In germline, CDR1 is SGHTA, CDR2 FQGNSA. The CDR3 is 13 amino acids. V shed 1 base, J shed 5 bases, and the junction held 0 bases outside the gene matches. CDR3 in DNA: TGTGCCAGCAGCTTAGGGACAGGGTATGGCTACACCTTC. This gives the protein CASSLGTGYGYTF.

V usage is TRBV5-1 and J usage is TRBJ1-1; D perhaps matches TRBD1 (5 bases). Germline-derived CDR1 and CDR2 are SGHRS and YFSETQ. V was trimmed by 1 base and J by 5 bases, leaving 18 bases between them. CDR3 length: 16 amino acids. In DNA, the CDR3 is TGCGCCAGCAGCTTGTCGCCCGGGGGGGGACGGACTGAAGCTTTCTTT. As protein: CASSLSPGGGRTEAFF.

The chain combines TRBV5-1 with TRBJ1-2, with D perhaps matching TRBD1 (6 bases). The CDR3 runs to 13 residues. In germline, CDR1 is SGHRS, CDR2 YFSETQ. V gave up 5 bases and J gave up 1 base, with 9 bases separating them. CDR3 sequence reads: CASSQDSNYGYTF. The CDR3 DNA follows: TGCGCCAGCAGTCAGGACAGTAACTATGGCTACACCTTC.

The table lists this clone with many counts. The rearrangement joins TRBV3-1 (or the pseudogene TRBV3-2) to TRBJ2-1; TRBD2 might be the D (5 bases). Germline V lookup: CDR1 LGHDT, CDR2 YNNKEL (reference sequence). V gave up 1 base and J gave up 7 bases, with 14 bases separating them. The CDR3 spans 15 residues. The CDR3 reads CASSQGTGMGNEQFF. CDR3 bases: TGTGCCAGCAGCCAAGGGACGGGGATGGGGAATGAGCAGTTCTTC.

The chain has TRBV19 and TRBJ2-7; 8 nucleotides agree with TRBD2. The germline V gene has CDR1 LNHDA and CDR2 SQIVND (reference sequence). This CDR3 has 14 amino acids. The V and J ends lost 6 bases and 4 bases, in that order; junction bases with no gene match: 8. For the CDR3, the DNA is TGTGCCAGTAGCCCCAGGACTAGCACGTACGAGCAGTACTTC. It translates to CASSPRTSTYEQYF. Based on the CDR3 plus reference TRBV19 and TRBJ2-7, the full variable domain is DGGITQSPKYLFRKEGQNVTLSCEQNLNHDAMYWYRQDPGQGLRLIYYSQIVNDFQKGDIAEGYSVSREKKESFPLTVTSAQKNPTAFYLCASSPRTSTYEQYFGPGTRLTVT.

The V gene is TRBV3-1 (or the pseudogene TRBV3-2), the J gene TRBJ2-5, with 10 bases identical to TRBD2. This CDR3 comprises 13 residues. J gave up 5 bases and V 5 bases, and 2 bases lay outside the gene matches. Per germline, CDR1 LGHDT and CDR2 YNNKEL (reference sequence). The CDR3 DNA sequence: TGTGCCAGCAGCTTTAGCGGGGGGGAGACCCAGTACTTC. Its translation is CASSFSGGETQYF.

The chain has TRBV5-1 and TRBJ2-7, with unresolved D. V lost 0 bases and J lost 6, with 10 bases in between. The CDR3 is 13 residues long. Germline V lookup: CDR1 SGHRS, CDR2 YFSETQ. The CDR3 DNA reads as TGCGCCAGCAGCTTGGACGGCGGCGGCGAGCAGTACTTC. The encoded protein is CASSLDGGGEQYF.

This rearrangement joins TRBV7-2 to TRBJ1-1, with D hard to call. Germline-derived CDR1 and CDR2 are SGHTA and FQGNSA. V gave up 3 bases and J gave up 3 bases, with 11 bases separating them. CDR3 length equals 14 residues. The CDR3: CASSFPFSDTEAFF. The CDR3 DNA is TGTGCCAGCAGCTTCCCCTTTAGCGACACTGAAGCTTTCTTT.

For the CDR3, the DNA is TGTGCCAGCAGCTTAGATCTAACCCAGTACTTC. Protein product: CASSLDLTQYF. The chain links TRBV11-2 to TRBJ2-5; D is unclear. The CDR3 has 11 amino acids. Trimming removed 0 bases from V and 8 bases from J, with 4 bases in between. Germline values: CDR1 SGHAT, CDR2 FQNNGV. The whole variable domain, filled in from reference TRBV11-2 and TRBJ2-5, reads EAGVAQSPRYKIIEKRQSVAFWCNPISGHATLYWYQQILGQGPKLLIQFQNNGVVDDSQLPKDRFSAERLKGVDSTLKIQPAKLEDSAVYLCASSLDLTQYFGPGTRLLVL.

CDR3 in DNA: TGTGCCAGCACCTCGCGGGGGGTAGCGGGGGGCAAGCAGTATTTT. Amino acids: CASTSRGVAGGKQYF. The V gene is TRBV6-5, the J gene TRBJ2-3; TRBD2 matches at 10 bases. V lost 7 bases to trimming and J lost 11 bases; unmatched junction nucleotides: 15. Germline V gives CDR1 MNHEY, CDR2 SVGAGI. The length of the CDR3 is 15 residues.

Here the CDR3 DNA reads TGTGCCAGCAGTGAAACTAGCGGCCTTAGCTCCTACGAGCAGTACTTC. Amino acids: CASSETSGLSSYEQYF. The V gene is TRBV28, the J gene TRBJ2-7; 8 positions match TRBD2. The germline gives CDR1 MDHEN, CDR2 SYDVKM. V was pared by 5 bases and J by 0 bases, with 9 bases of the junction left unmatched. This CDR3 is 16 amino acids long.

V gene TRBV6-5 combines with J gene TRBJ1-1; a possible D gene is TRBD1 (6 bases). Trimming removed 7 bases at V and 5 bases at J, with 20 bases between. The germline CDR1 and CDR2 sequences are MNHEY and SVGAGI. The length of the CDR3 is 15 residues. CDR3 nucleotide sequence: TGTGCCAGCACCGAATGGCAGGGGATGGGGACTGAAGCTTTCTTT. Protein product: CASTEWQGMGTEAFF.

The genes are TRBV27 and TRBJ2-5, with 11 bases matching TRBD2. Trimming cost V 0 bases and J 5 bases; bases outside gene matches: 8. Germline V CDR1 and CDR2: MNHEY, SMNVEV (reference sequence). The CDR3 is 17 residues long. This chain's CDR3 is CASSLSSLAGGRETQYF. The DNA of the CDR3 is TGTGCCAGCAGTTTATCCAGCCTAGCGGGGGGACGGGAGACCCAGTACTTC.

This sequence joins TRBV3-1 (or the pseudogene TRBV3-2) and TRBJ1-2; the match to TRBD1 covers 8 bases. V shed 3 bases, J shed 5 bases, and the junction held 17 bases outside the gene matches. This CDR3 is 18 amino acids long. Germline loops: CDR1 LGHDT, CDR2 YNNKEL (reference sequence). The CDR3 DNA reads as TGTGCCAGCAGCCAGGTACCCGCAAGGACAGGGATGGGGTATGGCTACACCTTC. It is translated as CASSQVPARTGMGYGYTF.